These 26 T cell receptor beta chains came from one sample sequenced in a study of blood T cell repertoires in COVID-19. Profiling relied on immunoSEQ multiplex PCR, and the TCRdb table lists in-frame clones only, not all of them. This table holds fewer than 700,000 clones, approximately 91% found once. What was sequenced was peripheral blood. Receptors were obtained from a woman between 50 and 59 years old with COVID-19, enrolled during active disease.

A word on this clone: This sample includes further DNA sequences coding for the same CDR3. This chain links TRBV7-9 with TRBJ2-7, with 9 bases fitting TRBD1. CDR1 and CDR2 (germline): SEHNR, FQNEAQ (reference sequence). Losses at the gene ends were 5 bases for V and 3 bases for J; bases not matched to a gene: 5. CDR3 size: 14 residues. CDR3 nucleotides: TGTGCCAGCAGCCCTCGGGACAGGGACTACGAGCAGTACTTC. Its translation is CASSPRDRDYEQYF.

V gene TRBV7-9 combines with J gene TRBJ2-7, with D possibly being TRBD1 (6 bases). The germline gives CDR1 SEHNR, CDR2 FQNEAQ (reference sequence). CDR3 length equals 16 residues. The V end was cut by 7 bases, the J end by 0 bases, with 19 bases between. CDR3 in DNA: TGTGCCAGCACCCAAACCGACAGGCTGAGCTCCTACGAGCAGTACTTC. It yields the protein CASTQTDRLSSYEQYF.

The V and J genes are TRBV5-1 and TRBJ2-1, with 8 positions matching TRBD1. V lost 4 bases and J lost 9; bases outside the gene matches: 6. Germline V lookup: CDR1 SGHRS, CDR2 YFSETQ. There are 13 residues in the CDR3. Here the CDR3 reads CASSPGGGGEQFF. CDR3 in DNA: TGCGCCAGCAGCCCAGGGGGCGGTGGTGAGCAGTTCTTC.

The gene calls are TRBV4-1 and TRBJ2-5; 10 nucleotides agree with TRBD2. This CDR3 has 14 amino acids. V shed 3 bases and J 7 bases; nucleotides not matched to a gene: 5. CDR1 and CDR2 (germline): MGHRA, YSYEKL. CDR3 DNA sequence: TGCGCCAGCAGCCAGTCTAGCGGGGGTACGACCCAGTACTTC. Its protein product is CASSQSSGGTTQYF.

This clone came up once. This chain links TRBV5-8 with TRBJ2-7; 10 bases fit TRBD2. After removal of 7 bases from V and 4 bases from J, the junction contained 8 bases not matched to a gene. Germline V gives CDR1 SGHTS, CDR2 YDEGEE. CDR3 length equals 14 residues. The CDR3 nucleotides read TGTGCCAGCGATGGAGCGGGGGGGCGTTACGAGCAGTACTTC. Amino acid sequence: CASDGAGGRYEQYF.

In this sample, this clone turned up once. The CDR3 here is CASSLDRGRAFF. CDR3 bases: TGTGCCAGCAGTCTTGACAGGGGGAGAGCTTTCTTT. The V and J genes are TRBV9 and TRBJ1-1, with 9 bases lining up with TRBD1. This CDR3 region has 12 residues. The junction had 6 bases not matched to a gene; V was cut back by 5 bases and J by 10 bases. CDR1 is SGDLS and CDR2 is YYNGEE in the germline V gene.

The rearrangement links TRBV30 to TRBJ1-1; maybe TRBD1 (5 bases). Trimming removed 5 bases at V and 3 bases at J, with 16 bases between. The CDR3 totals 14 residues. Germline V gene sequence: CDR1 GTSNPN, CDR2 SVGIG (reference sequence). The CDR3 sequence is CAWAFYAGYTEAFF. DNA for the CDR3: TGTGCCTGGGCGTTCTACGCAGGGTACACTGAAGCTTTCTTT.

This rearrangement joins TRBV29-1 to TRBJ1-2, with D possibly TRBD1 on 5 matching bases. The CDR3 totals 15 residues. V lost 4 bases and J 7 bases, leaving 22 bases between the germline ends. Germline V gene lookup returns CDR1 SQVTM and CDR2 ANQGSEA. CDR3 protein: CSVVVWGEGVGGYTF. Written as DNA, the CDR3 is TGCAGCGTTGTGGTTTGGGGGGAAGGGGTTGGTGGCTACACCTTC.

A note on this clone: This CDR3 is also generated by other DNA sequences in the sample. CDR3 DNA: TGTGCCAGCACGACAGGCAATGAAAAACTGTTTTTT. It codes for CASTTGNEKLFF. This chain connects TRBV28 to TRBJ1-4; maybe TRBD1 (6 bases). CDR1 is MDHEN and CDR2 is SYDVKM in the germline V gene. V was clipped by 7 bases and J by 5 bases, with 8 bases between them. This CDR3 has 12 amino acids.

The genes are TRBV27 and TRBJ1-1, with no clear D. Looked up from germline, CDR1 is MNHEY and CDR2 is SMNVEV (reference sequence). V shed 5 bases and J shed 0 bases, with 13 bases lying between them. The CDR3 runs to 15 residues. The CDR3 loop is CASSQLPGMNTEAFF. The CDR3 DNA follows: TGTGCCAGCAGTCAACTCCCGGGAATGAACACTGAAGCTTTCTTT.

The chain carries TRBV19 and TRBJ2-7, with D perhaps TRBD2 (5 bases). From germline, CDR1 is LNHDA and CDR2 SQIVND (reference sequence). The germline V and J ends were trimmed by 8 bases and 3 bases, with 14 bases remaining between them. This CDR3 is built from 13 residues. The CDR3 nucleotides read TGTGCCAGTTGTAGGAAAGGGAGCTACGAGCAGTACTTC. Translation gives CASCRKGSYEQYF.

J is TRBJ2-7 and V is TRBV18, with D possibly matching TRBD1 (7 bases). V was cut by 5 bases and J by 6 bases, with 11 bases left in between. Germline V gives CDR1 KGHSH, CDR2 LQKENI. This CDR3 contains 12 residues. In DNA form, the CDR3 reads TGTGCCAGCTCAACCCAGGGGGGCGAGCAGTACTTC. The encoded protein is CASSTQGGEQYF.

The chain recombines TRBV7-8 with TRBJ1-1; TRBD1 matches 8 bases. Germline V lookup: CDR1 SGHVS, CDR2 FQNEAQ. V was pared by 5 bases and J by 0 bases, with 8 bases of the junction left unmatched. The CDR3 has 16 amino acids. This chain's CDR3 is CASSRRDRPLNTEAFF. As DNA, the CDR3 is TGTGCCAGCAGCCGACGGGACAGGCCATTGAACACTGAAGCTTTCTTT.

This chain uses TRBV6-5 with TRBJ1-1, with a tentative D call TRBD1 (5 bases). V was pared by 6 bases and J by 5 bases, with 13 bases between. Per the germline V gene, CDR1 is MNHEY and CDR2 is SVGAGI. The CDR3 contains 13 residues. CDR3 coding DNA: TGTGCCAGCAGATTAGACAGTACTACTGAAGCTTTCTTT. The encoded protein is CASRLDSTTEAFF.

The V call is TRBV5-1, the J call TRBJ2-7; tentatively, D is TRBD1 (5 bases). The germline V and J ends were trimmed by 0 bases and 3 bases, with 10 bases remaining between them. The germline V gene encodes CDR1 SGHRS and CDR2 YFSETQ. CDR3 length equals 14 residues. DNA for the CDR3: TGCGCCAGCAGCTTGGAAGGGGTCCTCTACGAGCAGTACTTC. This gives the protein CASSLEGVLYEQYF.

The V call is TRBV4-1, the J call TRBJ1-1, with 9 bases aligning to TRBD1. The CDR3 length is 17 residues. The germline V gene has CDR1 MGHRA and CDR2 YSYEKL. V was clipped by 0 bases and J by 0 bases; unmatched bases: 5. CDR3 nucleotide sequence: TGCGCCAGCAGCCAAGATGGACAGGGGTTTATGAACACTGAAGCTTTCTTT. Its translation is CASSQDGQGFMNTEAFF.

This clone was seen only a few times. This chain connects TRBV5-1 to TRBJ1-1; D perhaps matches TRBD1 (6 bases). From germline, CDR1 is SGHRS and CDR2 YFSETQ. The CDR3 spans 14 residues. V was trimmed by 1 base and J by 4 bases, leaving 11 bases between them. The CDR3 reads CASSLSGVGTEAFF. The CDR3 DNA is TGCGCCAGCAGCTTGTCAGGGGTGGGCACTGAAGCTTTCTTT.

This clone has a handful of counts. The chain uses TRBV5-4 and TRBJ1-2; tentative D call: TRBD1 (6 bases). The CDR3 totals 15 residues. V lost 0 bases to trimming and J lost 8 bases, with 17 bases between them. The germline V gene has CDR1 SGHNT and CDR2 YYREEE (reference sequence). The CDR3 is CASSLGLRGLVGYTF. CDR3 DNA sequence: TGTGCCAGCAGCTTGGGGCTCAGGGGCCTGGTGGGCTACACCTTC.

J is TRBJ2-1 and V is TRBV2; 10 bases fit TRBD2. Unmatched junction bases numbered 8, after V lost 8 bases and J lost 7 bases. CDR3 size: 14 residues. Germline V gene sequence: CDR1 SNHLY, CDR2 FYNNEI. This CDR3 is CASGASGGQNEQFF. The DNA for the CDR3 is TGTGCCAGCGGGGCTAGCGGGGGACAGAATGAGCAGTTCTTC.

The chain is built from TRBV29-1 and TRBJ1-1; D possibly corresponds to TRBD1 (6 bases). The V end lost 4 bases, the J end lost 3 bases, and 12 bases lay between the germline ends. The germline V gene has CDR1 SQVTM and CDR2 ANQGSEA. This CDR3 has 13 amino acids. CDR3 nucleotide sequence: TGCAGCGTTGGAAAAACAGGGTACACTGAAGCTTTCTTT. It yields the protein CSVGKTGYTEAFF. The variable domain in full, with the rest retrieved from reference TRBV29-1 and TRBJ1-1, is SAVISQKPSRDICQRGTSLTIQCQVDSQVTMMFWYRQQPGQSLTLIATANQGSEATYESGFVIDKFPISRPNLTFSTLTVSNMSPEDSSIYLCSVGKTGYTEAFFGQGTRLTVV.

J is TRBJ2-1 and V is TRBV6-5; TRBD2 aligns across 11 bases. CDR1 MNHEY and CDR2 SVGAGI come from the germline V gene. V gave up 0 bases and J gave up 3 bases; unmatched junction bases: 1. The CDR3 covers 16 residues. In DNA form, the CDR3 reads TGTGCCAGCAGTTACTCTGGGACTAGCGGCTACAATGAGCAGTTCTTC. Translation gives CASSYSGTSGYNEQFF.

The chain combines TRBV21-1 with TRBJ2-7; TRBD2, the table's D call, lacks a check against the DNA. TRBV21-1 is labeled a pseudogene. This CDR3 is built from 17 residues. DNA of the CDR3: TGTGCCAGCAGCAAAGAAATTGGGGGGGCCCTCTCCTACGAGCAGTACTTC. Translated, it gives CASSKEIGGALSYEQYF.

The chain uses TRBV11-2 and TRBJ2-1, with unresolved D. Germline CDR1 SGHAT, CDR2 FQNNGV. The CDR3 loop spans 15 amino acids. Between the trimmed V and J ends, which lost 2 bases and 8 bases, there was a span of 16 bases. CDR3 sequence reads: CASSLSTTSVYEQFF. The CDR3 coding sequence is TGTGCCAGCAGCTTAAGTACCACGAGCGTCTATGAGCAGTTCTTC.

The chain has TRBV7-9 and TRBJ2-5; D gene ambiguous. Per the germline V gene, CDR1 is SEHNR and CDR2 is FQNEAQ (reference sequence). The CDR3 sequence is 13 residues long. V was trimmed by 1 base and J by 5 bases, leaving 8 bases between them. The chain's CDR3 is CASSLGGEETQYF. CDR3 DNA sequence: TGTGCCAGCAGCTTAGGTGGAGAGGAGACCCAGTACTTC. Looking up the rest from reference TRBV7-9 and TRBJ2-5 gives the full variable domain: DTGVSQNPRHKITKRGQNVTFRCDPISEHNRLYWYRQTLGQGPEFLTYFQNEAQLEKSRLLSDRFSAERPKGSFSTLEIQRTEQGDSAMYLCASSLGGEETQYFGPGTRLLVL.

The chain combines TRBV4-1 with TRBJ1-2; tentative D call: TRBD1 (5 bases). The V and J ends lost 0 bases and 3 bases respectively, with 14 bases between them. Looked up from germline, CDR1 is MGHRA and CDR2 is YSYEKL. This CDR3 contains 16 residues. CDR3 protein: CASSQDDQGWDYGYTF. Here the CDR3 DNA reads TGCGCCAGCAGCCAAGACGATCAGGGTTGGGACTATGGCTACACCTTC.

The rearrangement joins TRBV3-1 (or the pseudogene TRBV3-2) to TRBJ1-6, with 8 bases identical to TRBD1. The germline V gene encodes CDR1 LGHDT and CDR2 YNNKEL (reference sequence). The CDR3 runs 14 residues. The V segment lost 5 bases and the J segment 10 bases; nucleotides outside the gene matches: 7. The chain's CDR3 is CASSDSGGGSPLHF. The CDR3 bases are TGTGCCAGCAGCGACTCAGGGGGCGGGTCACCCCTCCACTTT.